The T cell receptor (beta chain) described here comes from a study of blood T cell repertoires in COVID-19. Study context: Sites across the United States, Italy and Spain contributed samples from acute and convalescent COVID-19.

Recruited during active infection, patients (from Seattle) were subsequently followed longitudinally. Authors' processing steps: Amplification of reference gene primers was used by the study to estimate nucleated cell counts. TCRdb's table, derived via immunoSEQ multiplex PCR, lists solely in-frame clones and lacks some. V and J calls and clone size are given by that table; D and trimming were obtained from the DNA. This table has about 480,000 clones, approximately 88% appearing once. The sample consisted of peripheral blood. The source is a woman aged 45-59 years with COVID-19, enrolled during active disease.

CDR3 loop: CAWSVGLAGATDTQYF. DNA for the CDR3: TGTGCCTGGAGTGTGGGACTAGCGGGGGCCACAGATACGCAGTATTTT. The chain joins TRBV30 to TRBJ2-3; 14 nucleotides align to TRBD2. The V gene end was trimmed by 0 bases and the J gene end by 2 bases; junction bases not matched to a gene: 1. CDR1 is GTSNPN, CDR2 SVGIG, per germline (reference sequence). This CDR3 has 16 residues.